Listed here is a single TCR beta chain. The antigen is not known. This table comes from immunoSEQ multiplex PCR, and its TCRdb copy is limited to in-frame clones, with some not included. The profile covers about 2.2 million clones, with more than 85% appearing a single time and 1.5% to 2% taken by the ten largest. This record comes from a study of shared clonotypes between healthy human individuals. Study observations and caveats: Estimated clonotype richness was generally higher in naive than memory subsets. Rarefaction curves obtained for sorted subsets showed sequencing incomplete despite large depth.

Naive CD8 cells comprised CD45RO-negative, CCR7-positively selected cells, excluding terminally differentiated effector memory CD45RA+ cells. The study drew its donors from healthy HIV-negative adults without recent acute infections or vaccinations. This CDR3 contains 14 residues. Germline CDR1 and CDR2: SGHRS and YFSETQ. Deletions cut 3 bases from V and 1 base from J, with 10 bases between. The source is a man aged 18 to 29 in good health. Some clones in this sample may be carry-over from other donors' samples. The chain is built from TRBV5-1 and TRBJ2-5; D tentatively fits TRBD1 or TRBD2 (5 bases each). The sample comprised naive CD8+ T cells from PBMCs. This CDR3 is CASSYRGPQETQYF. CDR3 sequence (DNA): TGCGCCAGCAGCTACCGGGGCCCCCAAGAGACCCAGTACTTC.